Below, 13 T cell receptor beta chains from the same sample are listed, as sequenced in a study of OX40 agonist ivuxolimab in advanced cancers. Generated by immunoSEQ multiplex PCR, the TCRdb table keeps only in-frame clones and is missing some. Among tens of thousands of clones listed, over 80% were seen once. The sample in question was CD4+ or CD8+ T cells sorted from blood, obtained in a trial of the OX40 agonist ivuxolimab. The origin of the receptors is an adult with an advanced solid tumor such as melanoma, head and neck, liver or kidney cancer.

The chain employs TRBV7-2 and TRBJ2-3, with a weak D call TRBD2 (5 bases). The germline CDR1 and CDR2 sequences are SGHTA and FQGNSA. The CDR3 length is 15 residues. V dropped 1 base and J dropped 3 bases, with 11 bases sitting between them. The CDR3 spells CASSLELGRTDTQYF. CDR3 bases: TGTGCCAGCAGCTTAGAGTTGGGGAGAACAGATACGCAGTATTTT.

This chain uses TRBV30 with TRBJ1-1; 8 bases match TRBD1. After removal of 3 bases from V and 3 bases from J, the junction contained 6 bases not matched to a gene. CDR1 and CDR2 (germline): GTSNPN, SVGIG (reference sequence). There are 14 residues in the CDR3. The DNA for the CDR3 is TGTGCCTGGAGCACCGGACAGGGATACACTGAAGCTTTCTTT. Its protein product is CAWSTGQGYTEAFF.

The chain couples TRBV4-1 to TRBJ2-7; 7 bases line up with TRBD1. CDR3 length equals 13 residues. Germline CDR1 and CDR2: MGHRA and YSYEKL. The junction had 5 bases not matched to a gene; V was cut back by 5 bases and J by 4 bases. The CDR3 protein is CASSFPGQYEQYF. For the CDR3, the DNA is TGCGCCAGCAGCTTCCCGGGACAGTACGAGCAGTACTTC.

The rearrangement joins TRBV11-3 to TRBJ2-2, with no clear D. V shed 6 bases and J shed 5 bases, with 13 bases lying between them. The CDR3 extends over 14 amino acids. Germline CDR1 SGHNT, CDR2 YENEEA. Here the CDR3 reads CASSPRVVTGELFF. CDR3 DNA sequence: TGTGCCAGCAGTCCAAGGGTGGTTACCGGGGAGCTGTTTTTT.

V gene TRBV10-3 combines with J gene TRBJ1-2; 7 nucleotides match TRBD1. Germline CDR1 and CDR2: ENHRY and SYGVKD. The CDR3 covers 13 residues. Trimming at V came to 4 bases and at J to 8 bases, leaving 7 bases not matched to a gene. The CDR3 DNA reads as TGTGCCATCAGTGTGGAAGGGGGCCGGGGCTACACCTTC. It codes for CAISVEGGRGYTF.

The CDR3 here is CASWDRGDNEQFF. In DNA, the CDR3 is TGTGCCAGTTGGGACAGGGGAGACAATGAGCAGTTCTTC. J is TRBJ2-1 and V is TRBV28; 10 bases are shared with TRBD1. J was trimmed by 5 bases and V by 9 bases; bases with no gene match: 4. The CDR3 is 13 residues long. Germline assignment: CDR1 MDHEN and CDR2 SYDVKM. The full variable domain, completed using reference TRBV28 and TRBJ2-1, is DVKVTQSSRYLVKRTGEKVFLECVQDMDHENMFWYRQDPGLGLRLIYFSYDVKMKEKGDIPEGYSVSREKKERFSLILESASTNQTSMYLCASWDRGDNEQFFGPGTRLTVL.

This sequence joins TRBV7-9 and TRBJ2-3, with D possibly matching TRBD2 (6 bases). V was trimmed by 3 bases and J by 4 bases, leaving 8 bases between them. This CDR3 is built from 13 residues. CDR1 and CDR2 from the germline V gene are SEHNR and FQNEAQ (reference sequence). The CDR3 DNA reads TGTGCCAGCAGCTTTGGCGGGGCAGATACGCAGTATTTT. Its translation is CASSFGGADTQYF.

J is TRBJ1-5 and V is TRBV2; D is unresolved. From germline, CDR1 is SNHLY and CDR2 FYNNEI. V dropped 6 bases and J dropped 1 base, with 10 bases sitting between them. This CDR3 region has 14 residues. CDR3 region: CASRVGRSNQPQHF. CDR3 bases: TGTGCCAGCAGGGTCGGGAGGAGCAATCAGCCCCAGCATTTT. The variable domain in full, completed from reference TRBV2 and TRBJ1-5, reads EPEVTQTPSHQVTQMGQEVILRCVPISNHLYFYWYRQILGQKVEFLVSFYNNEISEKSEIFDDQFSVERPDGSNFTLKIRSTKLEDSAMYFCASRVGRSNQPQHFGDGTRLSIL.

V gene TRBV5-1 combines with J gene TRBJ2-6; 7 nucleotides match TRBD1. The CDR3 is 15 residues long. CDR1 is SGHRS and CDR2 is YFSETQ in the germline V gene. Trimming took 4 bases from V and 4 from J; bases not matched to a gene: 5. The DNA of the CDR3 is TGCGCCAGCAGCCCAACAGGGGTCGGGGCCAACGTCCTGACTTTC. Its protein product is CASSPTGVGANVLTF.

The rearrangement uses TRBV5-4 and TRBJ2-5; D gene ambiguous. From germline, CDR1 is SGHNT and CDR2 YYREEE (reference sequence). The ends were cut back, 4 bases at V and 1 base at J, with 11 bases in the middle. The length of the CDR3 is 14 residues. The chain's CDR3 is CASSPAGVQETQYF. The DNA for the CDR3 is TGTGCCAGCAGCCCCGCAGGAGTCCAAGAGACCCAGTACTTC.

V gene TRBV14 combines with J gene TRBJ2-7; D gene ambiguous. Germline V CDR1 and CDR2: SGHDN, FVKESK. There are 13 residues in the CDR3. Trimming took off 1 base at V and 4 bases at J, with 8 bases between the two ends. As DNA, the CDR3 is TGTGCCAGCAGCCAAGGGCGCTGGTACGAGCAGTACTTC. The encoded protein is CASSQGRWYEQYF.

This chain links TRBV5-1 with TRBJ2-7; no clear D. CDR3 size: 15 residues. Germline V gives CDR1 SGHRS, CDR2 YFSETQ. Trimming stripped 0 bases from V and 2 bases from J, with 12 bases between. In DNA, the CDR3 is TGCGCCAGCAGCTTGGACCGGACGGCTACCTACGAGCAGTACTTC. Its protein is CASSLDRTATYEQYF.

The chain couples TRBV5-1 to TRBJ2-5; tentative D call: TRBD2 (5 bases). There are 15 residues in the CDR3. The V and J ends lost 4 bases and 0 bases respectively, with 13 bases between them. The V gene's germline CDR1 is SGHRS and CDR2 YFSETQ. DNA for the CDR3: TGCGCCAGCAGCGGCAAGACGGGGAACCAAGAGACCCAGTACTTC. Protein: CASSGKTGNQETQYF.